Each of the 22 T cell receptor beta chains below was sequenced from the same sample in a study of technical replicates of blood from several donors. The repertoire was sequenced with immunoSEQ multiplex PCR; TCRdb's copy has only in-frame clones and lacks some. The sample includes 75,000 to 100,000 clones, 95% of them seen just once. The sample taken for sequencing was T cells isolated from PBMCs. These TCRs come from a human donor in good health.

This chain connects TRBV10-1 to TRBJ2-7, with 8 bases matching TRBD1. The CDR3 length is 15 residues. In germline, CDR1 is WNHNN, CDR2 SYGVQD (reference sequence). J was trimmed by 3 bases and V by 8 bases; bases with no gene match: 12. The CDR3 is CASPAGQGGFYEQYF. The CDR3, as DNA: TGCGCCAGCCCCGCAGGACAGGGAGGTTTCTACGAGCAGTACTTC.

This rearrangement joins TRBV5-4 to TRBJ2-7, with D perhaps matching TRBD2 (6 bases). The V and J ends lost 4 bases and 5 bases respectively, with 19 bases between them. The CDR3 has 15 amino acids. The germline gives CDR1 SGHNT, CDR2 YYREEE (reference sequence). The CDR3 region is CASSPNPRRENEQYF. As DNA, the CDR3 is TGTGCCAGCAGCCCAAACCCTAGGCGGGAAAACGAGCAGTACTTC.

This chain links TRBV19 with TRBJ1-2; TRBD1 matches at 8 bases. The CDR3 consists of 15 residues. The germline gives CDR1 LNHDA, CDR2 SQIVND (reference sequence). V lost 7 bases and J lost 5; bases outside the gene matches: 12. In nucleotides, the CDR3 is TGTGCCAGTAACTTTGGACAGGGCCTAATGTATGGCTACACCTTC. Translated: CASNFGQGLMYGYTF.

This clone has a single count. V gene TRBV15 combines with J gene TRBJ2-2, with 9 positions matching TRBD2. Trimming at V came to 1 base and at J to 8 bases, leaving 20 bases not matched to a gene. The germline CDR1 and CDR2 sequences are LNHNV and YYDKDF (reference sequence). This CDR3 is 20 amino acids long. The CDR3 is CATSRAAKVSMREGRGELFF. CDR3 DNA sequence: TGTGCCACCAGCAGAGCCGCCAAAGTCTCAATGCGGGAGGGCCGGGGGGAGCTGTTTTTT.

The table lists this clone with a count of one. This chain links TRBV2 with TRBJ1-3; D is undetermined. V shed 6 bases and J shed 4 bases, with 13 bases lying between them. Germline CDR1 reads SNHLY; CDR2 reads FYNNEI. CDR3 length: 14 amino acids. As DNA, the CDR3 is TGTGCCAGCAGGGGAGATAGCAGGGGAAACACCATATATTTT. It translates to CASRGDSRGNTIYF. Based on the CDR3 plus reference TRBV2 and TRBJ1-3, the full variable domain is EPEVTQTPSHQVTQMGQEVILRCVPISNHLYFYWYRQILGQKVEFLVSFYNNEISEKSEIFDDQFSVERPDGSNFTLKIRSTKLEDSAMYFCASRGDSRGNTIYFGEGSWLTVV.

This clone was recorded only once. The J gene is TRBJ2-1, the V gene TRBV4-1, with D perhaps matching TRBD2 (6 bases). The ends were cut back, 4 bases at V and 0 bases at J, with 22 bases in the middle. Germline V gives CDR1 MGHRA, CDR2 YSYEKL. This CDR3 region has 19 residues. CDR3 DNA sequence: TGCGCCAGCAGCCTGAGCGGGCCCGGGGTTGTGGGCTCCTACAATGAGCAGTTCTTC. It specifies CASSLSGPGVVGSYNEQFF.

The chain carries TRBV15 and TRBJ2-3; D not certain. Deletions cut 1 base from V and 2 bases from J, with 7 bases between. The CDR3 spans 14 residues. Germline CDR1 is LNHNV and CDR2 is YYDKDF (reference sequence). CDR3 residues: CATSRGEATDTQYF. CDR3 coding DNA: TGTGCCACCAGCAGAGGAGAGGCCACAGATACGCAGTATTTT.

This chain joins TRBV10-1 and TRBJ2-3, with D possibly TRBD2 on 5 matching bases. Germline V gene lookup returns CDR1 WNHNN and CDR2 SYGVQD (reference sequence). The V end was cut by 6 bases, the J end by 6 bases, with 10 bases between. CDR3 length equals 12 residues. CDR3 DNA: TGCGCCAGCAGCTTAGGAGGTGATACGCAGTATTTT. Amino acid sequence: CASSLGGDTQYF.

The V gene is TRBV6-1, the J gene TRBJ2-5; D is undetermined. This CDR3 comprises 14 residues. V gave up 2 bases and J gave up 5 bases, with 12 bases separating them. Germline CDR1 is MNHNS and CDR2 is SASEGT. CDR3 in DNA: TGTGCCAGCAGTGAATCCGAGTTTACGGAGACCCAGTACTTC. It translates to CASSESEFTETQYF.

The chain is built from TRBV4-1 and TRBJ2-5, with 11 bases fitting TRBD1. This CDR3 is built from 17 residues. The trim removed 4 bases at V and 4 bases at J, leaving 11 bases unmatched. The germline CDR1 and CDR2 sequences are MGHRA and YSYEKL. CDR3 nucleotides: TGCGCCAGCAGCCCACTCTCCGGGACAGGGGGTCGAGAGACCCAGTACTTC. Protein: CASSPLSGTGGRETQYF.

The rearrangement links TRBV28 to TRBJ1-3; D not resolved. The germline V gene encodes CDR1 MDHEN and CDR2 SYDVKM. V was pared by 10 bases and J by 1 base, with 5 bases between. The length of the CDR3 is 11 residues. For the CDR3, the DNA is TGTGCCATCATGTCTGGAAACACCATATATTTT. Translated, it gives CAIMSGNTIYF.

The V call is TRBV6-6, the J call TRBJ1-1, with 9 bases aligning to TRBD1. V trimming: 4 bases; J trimming: 8 bases; junction bases outside the gene matches: 11. CDR1 is MNHNY, CDR2 SVGAGI, per germline (reference sequence). This CDR3 spans 15 amino acids. The CDR3 here is CASSSGQGLGGEAFF. The CDR3 nucleotides are TGTGCCAGCAGTTCGGGACAGGGTCTGGGGGGGGAAGCTTTCTTT.

The chain joins TRBV6-1 to TRBJ2-5; maybe TRBD1 (6 bases). The V gene's germline CDR1 is MNHNS and CDR2 SASEGT. This CDR3 has 12 residues. V lost 10 bases and J 1 base, leaving 10 bases between the germline ends. CDR3 nucleotide sequence: TGTGCCACCCCGGACAGCCAAGAGACCCAGTACTTC. It is translated as CATPDSQETQYF.

V usage is TRBV30 and J usage is TRBJ1-2; 7 bases agree with TRBD1. CDR1 is GTSNPN and CDR2 is SVGIG in the germline V gene (reference sequence). The CDR3 runs 14 residues. J lost 5 bases, V lost 4 bases, and 10 bases had no gene match. This chain's CDR3 is CAWIGAGGIYGYTF. The CDR3 nucleotides read TGTGCCTGGATCGGGGCAGGGGGTATTTATGGCTACACCTTC. The complete variable domain, with remaining parts taken from reference TRBV30 and TRBJ1-2, reads SQTIHQWPATLVQPVGSPLSLECTVEGTSNPNLYWYRQAAGRGLQLLFYSVGIGQISSEVPQNLSASRPQDRQFILSSKKLLLSDSGFYLCAWIGAGGIYGYTFGSGTRLTVV.

J is TRBJ2-3 and V is TRBV29-1; 7 bases are shared with TRBD2. CDR1 is SQVTM, CDR2 ANQGSEA, per germline. The V and J ends lost 2 bases and 1 base, in that order; junction bases with no gene match: 6. This CDR3 is 15 amino acids long. The CDR3 here is CSVEWGGTGTDTQYF. CDR3 DNA: TGCAGCGTTGAATGGGGGGGTACGGGCACAGATACGCAGTATTTT.

This clone was observed once. CDR3 in DNA: TGTGCCAGCAGCGCCACAGGGGGTAACAAAAACATTCAGTACTTC. As protein: CASSATGGNKNIQYF. This chain connects TRBV5-4 to TRBJ2-4, with 8 bases that match TRBD1. The ends lost 4 bases at V and 3 bases at J; junction bases unmatched: 6. This CDR3 spans 15 amino acids. Germline V lookup: CDR1 SGHNT, CDR2 YYREEE (reference sequence).

The chain carries TRBV1 and TRBJ1-2. TRBV1 is a known pseudogene. The CDR3 has 16 amino acids. In nucleotides, the CDR3 is TGCACCAGCAGCCAAGAAGCGCGCCGTACTAACTATGGCTACACCTTC. Translated, it gives CTSSQEARRTNYGYTF.

This clone was counted a single time. The CDR3 nucleotides are TGTGCCAGCAGTAACCCAACAACCTACAATGAGCAGTTCTTC. Its translation: CASSNPTTYNEQFF. This sequence joins TRBV2 and TRBJ2-1, with unresolved D. Between the trimmed V and J ends, which lost 5 bases and 2 bases, there was a span of 10 bases. Per germline, CDR1 SNHLY and CDR2 FYNNEI. The CDR3 has 14 residues.

This chain uses TRBV6-5 with TRBJ1-4; 9 bases fit TRBD1. The germline gives CDR1 MNHEY, CDR2 SVGAGI. The CDR3 has 15 amino acids. The V and J ends lost 6 bases and 3 bases, in that order; junction bases with no gene match: 5. CDR3 in DNA: TGTGCCAGCAGCCTACAGGGGGCGGCTAATGAAAAACTGTTTTTT. This encodes CASSLQGAANEKLFF.

The genes are TRBV7-9 and TRBJ2-1; possibly TRBD1 for D (5 bases). Trimming shortened V by 6 bases and J by 12 bases, and 24 bases separated the two germline ends. This CDR3 comprises 15 residues. Germline V CDR1 and CDR2: SEHNR, FQNEAQ (reference sequence). The CDR3 here is CASRGAHYLDGVQFF. CDR3 DNA: TGTGCCAGCAGAGGGGCCCACTATCTCGATGGGGTGCAGTTCTTC.

The V and J genes are TRBV6-6 and TRBJ1-1; D is ambiguous. V was trimmed by 3 bases and J by 2 bases, leaving 10 bases between them. CDR3 length: 14 residues. Germline CDR1 and CDR2: MNHNY and SVGAGI (reference sequence). CDR3 loop: CASSYREGNTEAFF. DNA of the CDR3: TGTGCCAGCAGTTATAGGGAGGGAAACACTGAAGCTTTCTTT.

The chain combines TRBV7-8 with TRBJ2-5, with D hard to call. Germline V gene sequence: CDR1 SGHVS, CDR2 FQNEAQ. V lost 5 bases and J lost 0, with 13 bases in between. The CDR3 has 15 amino acids. CDR3 in DNA: TGTGCCAGCAGCCCCGGGTGGTCGGACCAAGAGACCCAGTACTTC. This gives the protein CASSPGWSDQETQYF.